These T cell receptor beta chains were read from a single sample in a study of blood T cell repertoires in COVID-19. Clones were read by immunoSEQ multiplex PCR, and TCRdb kept only the in-frame ones, dropping some. In the table there are roughly 86,000 clones, approximately 86% of which are singletons. The sequenced sample consisted of peripheral blood. These TCRs come from a man aged 50 to 59 with acute or convalescent COVID-19. The CDR3 runs from the conserved cysteine through the conserved F or W. The order of the fields is J gene, D gene, V gene, CDR3 protein. A D gene is named only where the DNA matches it firmly.

J gene: TRBJ2-5
D gene: TRBD2
V gene: TRBV6-1
CDR3 protein: CASSEVAGGVGETQYF

J gene: TRBJ1-3
D gene: .
V gene: TRBV30
CDR3 protein: CAWSGGQGKGPGNTIYF

J gene: TRBJ2-7
D gene: .
V gene: TRBV19
CDR3 protein: CASSWAESSYEQYF

J gene: TRBJ1-2
D gene: .
V gene: TRBV5-1
CDR3 protein: CASSPIQGGNYGYTF

J gene: TRBJ1-1
D gene: .
V gene: TRBV30
CDR3 protein: CAWSVQGNTEAFF

J gene: TRBJ2-5
D gene: .
V gene: TRBV7-6
CDR3 protein: CASSATLIETQYF

J gene: TRBJ2-7
D gene: TRBD1
V gene: TRBV10-3
CDR3 protein: CAISDLDRGNYEQYF

J gene: TRBJ2-2
D gene: .
V gene: TRBV27
CDR3 protein: CASSLMAGGPGELFF

J gene: TRBJ1-1
D gene: .
V gene: TRBV5-4
CDR3 protein: CASSLGTDMNTEAFF

J gene: TRBJ2-7
D gene: TRBD2
V gene: TRBV5-1
CDR3 protein: CASSLVLAGAYEQYF

J gene: TRBJ2-7
D gene: .
V gene: TRBV7-9
CDR3 protein: CASSLRGGGTSEQYF

J gene: TRBJ1-4
D gene: TRBD1
V gene: TRBV7-6
CDR3 protein: CASSRRDRDEKLFF

J gene: TRBJ1-6
D gene: TRBD1
V gene: TRBV29-1
CDR3 protein: CSVAGTGDNSPLHF

J gene: TRBJ2-7
D gene: TRBD2
V gene: TRBV6-5
CDR3 protein: CASTGTRYEQYF

J gene: TRBJ1-1
D gene: .
V gene: TRBV5-1
CDR3 protein: CASSLLEGFGEAFF

J gene: TRBJ2-1
D gene: TRBD2
V gene: TRBV19
CDR3 protein: CASSTTSGPRDEQFF

J gene: TRBJ2-2
D gene: .
V gene: TRBV9
CDR3 protein: CASSVRYTGELFF

J gene: TRBJ1-5
D gene: .
V gene: TRBV5-4
CDR3 protein: CASSLPGGGPQHF

J gene: TRBJ2-7
D gene: TRBD2
V gene: TRBV5-1
CDR3 protein: CASSSLAGGYEQYF

J gene: TRBJ2-3
D gene: TRBD1
V gene: TRBV5-1
CDR3 protein: CASSSGTGGTDTQYF

J gene: TRBJ1-3
D gene: TRBD1
V gene: TRBV2
CDR3 protein: CATTPDRVGNTIYF

J gene: TRBJ1-1
D gene: .
V gene: TRBV11-2
CDR3 protein: CASSSGRGNTEAFF

J gene: TRBJ2-4
D gene: .
V gene: TRBV3-1/TRBV3-2
CDR3 protein: CASSHTGTLAKNIQYF

J gene: TRBJ2-3
D gene: .
V gene: TRBV12-2
CDR3 protein: CASRPFLLTGGPGTDTQYF

J gene: TRBJ2-3
D gene: TRBD2
V gene: TRBV11-2
CDR3 protein: CASIPLAGTGTDTQYF

J gene: TRBJ1-1
D gene: TRBD1
V gene: TRBV7-2
CDR3 protein: CASTLGQLNTEAFF

J gene: TRBJ2-7
D gene: .
V gene: TRBV10-3
CDR3 protein: CAISESSEQYF

J gene: TRBJ2-3
D gene: TRBD2
V gene: TRBV6-6
CDR3 protein: CASSLGLAASTDTQYF

J gene: TRBJ1-2
D gene: .
V gene: TRBV9
CDR3 protein: CASSTDAGSLGYTF

J gene: TRBJ1-2
D gene: .
V gene: TRBV11-2
CDR3 protein: CASSLDPTQLYGYTF

J gene: TRBJ2-3
D gene: .
V gene: TRBV11-2
CDR3 protein: CASSLIRAGPADTQYF

J gene: TRBJ1-2
D gene: TRBD1
V gene: TRBV29-1
CDR3 protein: CSDWDSYGYTF

J gene: TRBJ2-5
D gene: TRBD2
V gene: TRBV3-1/TRBV3-2
CDR3 protein: CASSDPGLAGSETQYF

J gene: TRBJ2-1
D gene: .
V gene: TRBV5-1
CDR3 protein: CASSLDRVGKNEQFF

J gene: TRBJ1-1
D gene: TRBD1
V gene: TRBV4-1
CDR3 protein: CASSGQGFFMNTEAFF

J gene: TRBJ1-3
D gene: TRBD1
V gene: TRBV18
CDR3 protein: CASSLGTGNSGNTIYF

J gene: TRBJ1-1
D gene: .
V gene: TRBV29-1
CDR3 protein: CSVGAIENTEAFF

J gene: TRBJ2-7
D gene: TRBD2
V gene: TRBV4-1
CDR3 protein: CASSLRGGVGDEQYF

J gene: TRBJ2-7
D gene: TRBD1
V gene: TRBV28
CDR3 protein: CASSFGGRTGLNEQYF

J gene: TRBJ1-2
D gene: .
V gene: TRBV4-1
CDR3 protein: CASSPGGGGNYGYTF

J gene: TRBJ1-5
D gene: TRBD1
V gene: TRBV15
CDR3 protein: CATSKIGQGARVIGSNQPQHF

J gene: TRBJ2-3
D gene: .
V gene: TRBV7-2
CDR3 protein: CASSPRGLHTDTQYF

J gene: TRBJ2-3
D gene: .
V gene: TRBV5-6
CDR3 protein: CASSLIMATDTQYF

J gene: TRBJ2-6
D gene: .
V gene: TRBV20-1
CDR3 protein: CSASAYGSGANVLTF

J gene: TRBJ2-7
D gene: TRBD2
V gene: TRBV19
CDR3 protein: CASSTGTSVRFYEQYF

J gene: TRBJ2-1
D gene: TRBD1
V gene: TRBV14
CDR3 protein: CASSLPAQQGKQFF